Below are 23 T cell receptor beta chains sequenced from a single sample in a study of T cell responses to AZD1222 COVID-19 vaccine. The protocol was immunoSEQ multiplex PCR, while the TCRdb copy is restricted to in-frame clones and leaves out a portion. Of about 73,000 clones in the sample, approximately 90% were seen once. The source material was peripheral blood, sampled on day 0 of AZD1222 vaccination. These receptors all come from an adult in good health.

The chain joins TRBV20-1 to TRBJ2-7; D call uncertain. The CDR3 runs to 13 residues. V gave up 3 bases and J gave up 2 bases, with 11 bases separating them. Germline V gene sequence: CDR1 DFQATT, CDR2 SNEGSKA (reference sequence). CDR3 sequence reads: CSASLSSAYEQYF. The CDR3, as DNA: TGCAGTGCTAGTTTATCCAGCGCCTACGAGCAGTACTTC.

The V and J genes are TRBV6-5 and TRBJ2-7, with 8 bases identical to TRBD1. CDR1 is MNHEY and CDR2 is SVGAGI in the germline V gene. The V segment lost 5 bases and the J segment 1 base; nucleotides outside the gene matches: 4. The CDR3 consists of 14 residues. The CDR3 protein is CASSRTGGSYEQYF. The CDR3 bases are TGTGCCAGCAGTCGTACAGGGGGGTCCTACGAGCAGTACTTC.

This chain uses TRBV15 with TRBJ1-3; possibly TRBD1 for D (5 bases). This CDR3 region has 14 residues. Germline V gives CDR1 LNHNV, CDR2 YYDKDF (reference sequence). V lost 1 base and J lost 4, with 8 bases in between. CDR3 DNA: TGTGCCACCAGCAGAGGAGGGGAAGGAAACACCATATATTTT. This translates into CATSRGGEGNTIYF.

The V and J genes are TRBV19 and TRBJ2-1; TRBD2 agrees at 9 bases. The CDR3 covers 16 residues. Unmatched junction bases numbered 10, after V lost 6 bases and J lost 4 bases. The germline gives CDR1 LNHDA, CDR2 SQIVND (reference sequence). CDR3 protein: CASSPPRAGGYNEQFF. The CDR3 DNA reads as TGTGCCAGTAGCCCTCCTAGAGCGGGGGGATACAATGAGCAGTTCTTC.

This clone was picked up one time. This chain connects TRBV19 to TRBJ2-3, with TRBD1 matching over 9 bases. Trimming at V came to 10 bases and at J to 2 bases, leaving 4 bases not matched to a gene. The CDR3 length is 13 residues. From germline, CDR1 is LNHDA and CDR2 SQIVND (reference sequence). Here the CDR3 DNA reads TGTGCCACCCGGACAGGGGCCACAGATACGCAGTATTTT. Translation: CATRTGATDTQYF. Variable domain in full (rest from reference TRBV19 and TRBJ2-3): DGGITQSPKYLFRKEGQNVTLSCEQNLNHDAMYWYRQDPGQGLRLIYYSQIVNDFQKGDIAEGYSVSREKKESFPLTVTSAQKNPTAFYLCATRTGATDTQYFGPGTRLTVL.

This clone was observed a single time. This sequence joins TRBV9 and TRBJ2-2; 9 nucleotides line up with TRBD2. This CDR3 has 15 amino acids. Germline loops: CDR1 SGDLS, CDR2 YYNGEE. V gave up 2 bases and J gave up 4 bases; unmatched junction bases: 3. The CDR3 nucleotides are TGTGCCAGCAGCGTGCGGGGGGGATTCACCGGGGAGCTGTTTTTT. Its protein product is CASSVRGGFTGELFF.

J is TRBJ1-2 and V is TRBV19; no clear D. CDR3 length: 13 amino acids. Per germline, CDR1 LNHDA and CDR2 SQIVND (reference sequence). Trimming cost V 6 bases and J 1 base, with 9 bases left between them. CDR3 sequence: CASSRTYNYGYTF. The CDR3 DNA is TGTGCCAGTAGCCGGACCTATAACTATGGCTACACCTTC.

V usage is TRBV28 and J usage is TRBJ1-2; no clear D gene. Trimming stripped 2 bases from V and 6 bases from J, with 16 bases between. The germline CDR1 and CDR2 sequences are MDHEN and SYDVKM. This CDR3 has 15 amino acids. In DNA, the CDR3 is TGTGCCAGCAGTTTAGGGTTAGGGAAACTACATGGCTACACCTTC. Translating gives CASSLGLGKLHGYTF.

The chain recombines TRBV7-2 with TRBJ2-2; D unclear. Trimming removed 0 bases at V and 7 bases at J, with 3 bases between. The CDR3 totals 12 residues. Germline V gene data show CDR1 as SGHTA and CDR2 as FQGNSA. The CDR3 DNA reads TGTGCCAGCAGCTTAGCGATCGGGGAGCTGTTTTTT. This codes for CASSLAIGELFF.

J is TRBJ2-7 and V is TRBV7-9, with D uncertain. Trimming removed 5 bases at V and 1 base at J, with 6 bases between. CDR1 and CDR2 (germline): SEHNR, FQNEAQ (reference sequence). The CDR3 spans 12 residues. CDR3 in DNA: TGTGCCAGCAGCGTCGGTTCCTACGAGCAGTACTTC. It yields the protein CASSVGSYEQYF.

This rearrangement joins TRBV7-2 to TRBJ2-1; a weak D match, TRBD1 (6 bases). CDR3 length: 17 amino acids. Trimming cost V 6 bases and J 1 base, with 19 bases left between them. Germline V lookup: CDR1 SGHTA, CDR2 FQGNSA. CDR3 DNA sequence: TGTGCCAGCAGTCTCGCCCGGACAGCGACATCCTACAATGAGCAGTTCTTC. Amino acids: CASSLARTATSYNEQFF.

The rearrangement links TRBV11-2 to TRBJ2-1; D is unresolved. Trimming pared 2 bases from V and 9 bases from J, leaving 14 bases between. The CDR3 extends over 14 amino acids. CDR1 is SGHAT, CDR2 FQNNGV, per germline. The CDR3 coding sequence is TGTGCCAGCAGCTTAATGCGATCGGCCCCTGAGCAGTTCTTC. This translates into CASSLMRSAPEQFF.

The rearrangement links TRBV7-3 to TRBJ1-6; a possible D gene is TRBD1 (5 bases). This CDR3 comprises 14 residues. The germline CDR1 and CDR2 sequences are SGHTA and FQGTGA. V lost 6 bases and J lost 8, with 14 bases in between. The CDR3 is CASRTGDQDSPLHF. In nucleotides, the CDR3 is TGTGCCAGCAGGACCGGGGACCAGGATTCACCCCTCCACTTT.

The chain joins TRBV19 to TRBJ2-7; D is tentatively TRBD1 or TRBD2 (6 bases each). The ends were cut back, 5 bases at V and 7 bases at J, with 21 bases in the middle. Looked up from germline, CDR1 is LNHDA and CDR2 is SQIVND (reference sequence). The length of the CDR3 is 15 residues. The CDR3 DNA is TGTGCCAGTAGTCCTCGTGGAGGGGCGGGGACAGAGCAGTACTTC. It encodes CASSPRGGAGTEQYF.

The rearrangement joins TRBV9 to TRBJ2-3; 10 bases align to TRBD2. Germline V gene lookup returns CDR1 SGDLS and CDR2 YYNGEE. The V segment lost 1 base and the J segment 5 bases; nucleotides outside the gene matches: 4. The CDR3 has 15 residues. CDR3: CASSVKASGRDTQYF. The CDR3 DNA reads TGTGCCAGCAGCGTAAAGGCTAGCGGGAGAGATACGCAGTATTTT.

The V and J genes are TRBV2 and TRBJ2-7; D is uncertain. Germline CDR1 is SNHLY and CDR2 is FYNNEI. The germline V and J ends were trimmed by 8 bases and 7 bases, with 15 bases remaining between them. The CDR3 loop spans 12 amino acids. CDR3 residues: CASDTSPREQYF. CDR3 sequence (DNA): TGTGCCAGCGATACCTCTCCGAGGGAGCAGTACTTC.

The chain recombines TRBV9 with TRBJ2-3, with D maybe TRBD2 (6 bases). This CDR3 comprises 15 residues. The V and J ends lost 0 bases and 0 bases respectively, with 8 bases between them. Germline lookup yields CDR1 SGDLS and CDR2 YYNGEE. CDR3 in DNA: TGTGCCAGCAGCGTAGGCGGGATGAGCACAGATACGCAGTATTTT. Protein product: CASSVGGMSTDTQYF.

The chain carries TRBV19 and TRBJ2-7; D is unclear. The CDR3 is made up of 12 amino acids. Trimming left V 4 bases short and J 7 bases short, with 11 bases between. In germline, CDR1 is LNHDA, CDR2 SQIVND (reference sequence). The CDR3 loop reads CASSNWPGEQYF. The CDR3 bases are TGTGCCAGTAGTAACTGGCCCGGGGAGCAGTACTTC.

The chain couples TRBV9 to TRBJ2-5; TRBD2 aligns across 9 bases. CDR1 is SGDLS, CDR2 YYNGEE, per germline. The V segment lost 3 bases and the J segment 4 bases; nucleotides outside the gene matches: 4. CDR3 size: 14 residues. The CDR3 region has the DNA TGTGCCAGCAGCGCCCGAGCGGGGGGAGAGACCCAGTACTTC. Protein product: CASSARAGGETQYF.

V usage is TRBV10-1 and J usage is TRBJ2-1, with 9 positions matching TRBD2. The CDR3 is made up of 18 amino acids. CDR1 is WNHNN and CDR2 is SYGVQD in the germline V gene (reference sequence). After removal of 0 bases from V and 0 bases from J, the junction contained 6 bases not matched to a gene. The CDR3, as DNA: TGCGCCAGCAGTGAGTCGTCTAGCGGGGTAAGCTCCTACAATGAGCAGTTCTTC. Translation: CASSESSSGVSSYNEQFF.

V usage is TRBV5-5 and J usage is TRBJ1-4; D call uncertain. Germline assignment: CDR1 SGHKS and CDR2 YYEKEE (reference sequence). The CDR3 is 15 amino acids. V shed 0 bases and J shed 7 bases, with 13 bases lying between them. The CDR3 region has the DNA TGTGCCAGCAGCTTGGCCGGAACATCGACTGAAAAACTGTTTTTT. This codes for CASSLAGTSTEKLFF.

The CDR3 region has the DNA TGTGCCAGCAGTCTCCCTAACAGGGGTGGAACAGATACGCAGTATTTT. Amino acids: CASSLPNRGGTDTQYF. This chain uses TRBV28 with TRBJ2-3; TRBD1 aligns across 7 bases. The V segment lost 5 bases and the J segment 3 bases; nucleotides outside the gene matches: 11. CDR3 size: 16 residues. Germline assignment: CDR1 MDHEN and CDR2 SYDVKM. The full variable domain, its missing parts supplied by reference TRBV28 and TRBJ2-3, is DVKVTQSSRYLVKRTGEKVFLECVQDMDHENMFWYRQDPGLGLRLIYFSYDVKMKEKGDIPEGYSVSREKKERFSLILESASTNQTSMYLCASSLPNRGGTDTQYFGPGTRLTVL.

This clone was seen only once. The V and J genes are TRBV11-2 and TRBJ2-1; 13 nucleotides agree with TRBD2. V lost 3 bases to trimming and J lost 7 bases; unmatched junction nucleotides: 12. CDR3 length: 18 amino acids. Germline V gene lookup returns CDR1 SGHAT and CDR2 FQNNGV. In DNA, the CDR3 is TGTGCCAGCAGCTTGCTCCTCACCGGACTAGCGGGAGAGAATGAGCAGTTCTTC. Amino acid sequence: CASSLLLTGLAGENEQFF.